The present TCR beta chain was sequenced within a study of cytomegalovirus exposure and HLA in healthy donors. Study observations and caveats: The study dropped some indistinguishable V segments, TRBV6-2 and TRBV6-3 among them.

As to this clone: Its antigen is undetermined.

The primer mix had 60 Vbeta and 13 Jbeta primers. The table came from immunoSEQ multiplex PCR; TCRdb's copy has only in-frame clones and leaves some out. The sample consists of roughly 150,000 clones, under 70% of them appearing once. This CDR3 has 16 amino acids. V lost 4 bases to trimming and J lost 4 bases; unmatched junction nucleotides: 7. Germline loops: CDR1 SGHRS, CDR2 YFSETQ. This sequence joins TRBV5-1 and TRBJ2-1; the match to TRBD2 covers 11 bases. The sample comprised PBMCs. The receptor comes from a man aged 25 to 45 in good health and CMV-seropositive. The CDR3: CASSLAGTSGYNEQFF. The CDR3 DNA follows: TGCGCCAGCAGCCTAGCCGGGACTAGCGGATACAATGAGCAGTTCTTC. Using reference TRBV5-1 and TRBJ2-1 for the parts outside the CDR3, the full variable domain is KAGVTQTPRYLIKTRGQQVTLSCSPISGHRSVSWYQQTPGQGLQFLFEYFSETQRNKGNFPGRFSGRQFSNSRSEMNVSTLELGDSALYLCASSLAGTSGYNEQFFGPGTRLTVL.